This T cell receptor beta chain was obtained from a study of shared clonotypes between healthy human individuals. Study-wide results and limits: Expectations were that clonotype sharing among donors would be affected by sequencing depth. The generation probabilities recorded for non-shared clonotypes fell below those of clonotypes shared by all four donors. Four donors held about 4.6% of naive CD4 clonotypes in common.

Researchers partitioned CD4+ cells into CD45RA+ naive and CD45RA-negative memory subsets. This clone has just one count. Its matching antigen is unknown. Using immunoSEQ multiplex PCR, the repertoire was profiled, and TCRdb retains in-frame clones only, with some absent. Found here are a few million clones, more than 80% of them singletons; the top ten hold roughly 0.36%. Deletions cut 4 bases from V and 11 bases from J, with 10 bases between. This CDR3 comprises 11 residues. Per germline, CDR1 SGHTS and CDR2 YDEGEE. The source of this sequence is a man between 18 and 35 years old in good health. Some clones in this sample may be carry-over from other donors' samples. The rearrangement links TRBV5-8 to TRBJ1-5; D is uncertain. Material: naive CD4+ T cells from PBMCs. Subset: CD45RA+ positively selected. As DNA, the CDR3 is TGTGCCAGCAGCCGCCGTGGGGCCCAGCATTTT. Amino acid sequence: CASSRRGAQHF.